What follows are 2 T cell receptor beta chains derived from one specimen sequenced in a study of response to subunit inactivated influenza vaccine (dated by TCRdb to about 2018). Preparation of the library involved RT-PCR. Sequencing used an Illumina HiSeq 2500. TCRdb itself trimmed the public reads at Q25 with fastp, ran MiXCR and retained productive beta chains. Identical CDR3 protein sequences are pooled into one entry, listed with their most common genes and DNA. The sample includes 650,000 to 800,000 distinct CDR3 sequences, with around 14% observed a single time. Of the sample, 6% to 7% falls within the top ten clones. The material sequenced was PBMCs from blood, taken 14 to 15 days before vaccination. The receptors here all came from a man in his fifties or sixties who received an inactivated influenza vaccine. Donor details come from another sample of the same person, matched by shared clones.

In its sample, this clonotype was seen a few times. The chain combines TRBV6-2 or TRBV6-3 with TRBJ2-7; TRBD2 matches 8 bases. The CDR3 sequence is 15 residues long. Germline CDR1 is MNHEY and CDR2 is SVGEGT. Losses at the gene ends were 2 bases for V and 6 bases for J; bases not matched to a gene: 9. CDR3 in amino acids: CASSYGGRRVGEQYF. In DNA form, the CDR3 reads TGTGCCAGCAGTTACGGCGGGAGGAGGGTAGGCGAGCAGTACTTC.

The table lists this clonotype with a few counts. The chain links TRBV9 to TRBJ2-7, with 8 bases matching TRBD1. V dropped 2 bases and J dropped 3; count of bases not matched to a gene: 7. This CDR3 comprises 15 residues. Germline values: CDR1 SGDLS, CDR2 YYNGEE. The CDR3 spells CASSVATGVFYEQYF. Here the CDR3 DNA reads TGTGCCAGCAGCGTCGCGACAGGGGTATTCTACGAGCAGTACTTC.